Listed below are T cell receptor beta chains from one sample, sequenced in a study of T cell responses to AZD1222 COVID-19 vaccine. The assay was immunoSEQ multiplex PCR, and TCRdb's table has in-frame clones only and misses some. The sample lists around 160,000 clones; around 91% were seen once. Source: peripheral blood, taken on day 0 of AZD1222 vaccination. The receptors originated from an adult in good health. Each CDR3 is given with its conserved first and last residue. D genes are given only for firm matches. Not all rows give a size; the values are once, few, many and, for expanded clones, a class.

clone_size	d_call	j_call	v_call	cdr3_nt	cdr3_aa
NA	TRBD1	TRBJ1-3	TRBV4-3	TGCGCCAGCAGCCGGGGGGACAGGGATTTTTCTGGAAACACCATATATTTT	CASSRGDRDFSGNTIYF
NA	NA	TRBJ1-5	TRBV19	TGTGCCAGTAGTCTTGGCGGTTGGAATCAGCCCCAGCATTTT	CASSLGGWNQPQHF
few	NA	TRBJ1-6	TRBV11-2	TGTGCCAGCAGCTTAGCTTTCGTGGGGACCTCCTCACCCCTCCACTTT	CASSLAFVGTSSPLHF
NA	TRBD1	TRBJ2-7	TRBV7-9	TGTGCCAGCAGCCAGGACAGGCGGCTGTACTTC	CASSQDRRLYF
NA	NA	TRBJ1-6	TRBV28	TGTGCCAGCACCCCAGCGAGGGATAGTTCACCCCTCCACTTT	CASTPARDSSPLHF
NA	NA	TRBJ2-1	TRBV29-1	TGCAGCGCCGTTGCCCCGGAGGGAAGAGCGCGGCAGTTCTTC	CSAVAPEGRARQFF
NA	NA	TRBJ2-1	TRBV21-1	TGTGCCAGCTTTCGGTCAGGGTACCGACAGGCCTTCAGCTCCTACAATGAGCAGTTCTTC	CASFRSGYRQAFSSYNEQFF
few	TRBD1	TRBJ1-5	TRBV3-1/TRBV3-2	TGTGCCAGCAGCCAAGGTTCAGACAGGGTTCAGCCCCAGCATTTT	CASSQGSDRVQPQHF
NA	TRBD2	TRBJ2-5	TRBV18	TGTGCCAGCTCACCTGAGGCTAGCGGGGGGCTGGCCCAGTACTTC	CASSPEASGGLAQYF
NA	TRBD1	TRBJ1-5	TRBV12-5	TGTGCTAGTGGTTTGGCTACAGGGGGCAATCAGCCCCAGCATTTT	CASGLATGGNQPQHF
few	TRBD2	TRBJ2-1	TRBV7-2	TGTGCCAGCAGCTTAACTAGCGGAATGCTCAATGAGCAGTTCTTC	CASSLTSGMLNEQFF
NA	TRBD2	TRBJ2-2	TRBV5-4	TGTGCCAGCAGCCCCGGGGGAGGGCCTCCCGGGGAGCTGTTTTTT	CASSPGGGPPGELFF
NA	TRBD1	TRBJ1-1	TRBV18	TGTGCCAGCTCACCTGTGTTCTTGACAGGGGTCAGAACTGAAGCTTTCTTT	CASSPVFLTGVRTEAFF
NA	NA	TRBJ2-3	TRBV5-1	TGCGCCAGCAAGGAGAGGGGCACAGATACGCAGTATTTT	CASKERGTDTQYF
NA	NA	TRBJ2-3	TRBV11-2	TGTGCCAGCAGCTTAGATGGAGGGGGGACAGATACGCAGTATTTT	CASSLDGGGTDTQYF
NA	NA	TRBJ1-2	TRBV7-2	TGTGCCAGCAGCAAAGGACATCCCGGCTCGGTCTATGGCTACACCTTC	CASSKGHPGSVYGYTF
NA	NA	TRBJ2-7	TRBV19	TGTGCCAGTAGTATAGCTCGCCTCACAGACGAGCAGTACTTC	CASSIARLTDEQYF
NA	NA	TRBJ2-1	TRBV5-1	TGCGCCAGCAGCTTGGGAGCGGGTAATGAGCAGTTCTTC	CASSLGAGNEQFF
NA	TRBD1	TRBJ2-5	TRBV19	TGTGCCAGTAGTGCAGACGGCCGGGACAGCCAAGAGACCCAGTACTTC	CASSADGRDSQETQYF
NA	NA	TRBJ1-6	TRBV28	TGTGCCAGCAGCCTCCCTGCGGACTATAATTCACCCCTCCACTTT	CASSLPADYNSPLHF
NA	TRBD2	TRBJ2-7	TRBV5-5	TGTGCCAGCAGCATCCTAGCGGGGAGCTCCTACGAGCAGTACTTC	CASSILAGSSYEQYF
NA	NA	TRBJ1-6	TRBV28	TGTGCCAGCAGTCCACCGGGGGAGAATTCACCCCTCCACTTT	CASSPPGENSPLHF
NA	NA	TRBJ2-4	TRBV3-1/TRBV3-2	TGTGCCAGCAGCCAAGATCGAACAGTGTACATTCAGTACTTC	CASSQDRTVYIQYF
NA	NA	TRBJ1-3	TRBV13	TGTGCCAGCAGCTCGAAGTGGACAAGGTGGATTCGAAACACCATATATTTT	CASSSKWTRWIRNTIYF
NA	TRBD1	TRBJ2-7	TRBV23-1	TGCGCCACCGCGCCGGGGGACAGGGAGGCCTACGAGCAGTACTTC	CATAPGDREAYEQYF
NA	NA	TRBJ2-6	TRBV13	TGTGCCAGCAGCTTCGAGCGCTCTGGGGCCAACGTCCTGACTTTC	CASSFERSGANVLTF
few	TRBD2	TRBJ2-7	TRBV19	TGTGCCAGTAGTATGCGGCTAGCGGGAGTTACCTACGAGCAGTACTTC	CASSMRLAGVTYEQYF
few	NA	TRBJ2-5	TRBV12-3/TRBV12-4	TGTGCCAGCAGTGTCCAAGAGACCCAGTACTTC	CASSVQETQYF
NA	TRBD2	TRBJ2-1	TRBV6-2/TRBV6-3	TGTGCCAGCACCCCCTCGGGACTAGCGGCAAGTTACAATGAGCAGTTCTTC	CASTPSGLAASYNEQFF
NA	NA	TRBJ2-1	TRBV9	TGTGCCAGCAGCACCGGGGACACCTACAATGAGCAGTTCTTC	CASSTGDTYNEQFF
once	TRBD1	TRBJ2-1	TRBV28	TGTGCCAGCAGTTTCGGGACAGGGGGCGCCTCCTACAATGAGCAGTTCTTC	CASSFGTGGASYNEQFF
NA	NA	TRBJ2-1	TRBV7-9	TGTGCCAGCAGCCTAGAGGGTGACAGAAATGAGCAGTTCTTC	CASSLEGDRNEQFF
NA	NA	TRBJ1-4	TRBV7-7	TGTGCTAGCAGCTTAGGGGCCGGGGGGCCAAATGAAAAACTGTTTTTT	CASSLGAGGPNEKLFF
NA	NA	TRBJ2-3	TRBV5-1	TGCGCCAGCAGGGGAGCTGGAAGCACAGATACGCAGTATTTT	CASRGAGSTDTQYF
NA	TRBD2	TRBJ2-3	TRBV4-1	TGCGCCAGCAGCCAACTATTAACGCGGGGGGTAGGGGATACGCAGTATTTT	CASSQLLTRGVGDTQYF
NA	NA	TRBJ1-4	TRBV6-5	TGTGCCAGCAGCCTCACTCAGGGTGGAGGGGAAAAACTGTTTTTT	CASSLTQGGGEKLFF
NA	NA	TRBJ1-5	TRBV15	TGTGCCACCAGCAGAGATCAGGGTCGGGCTCAGCCCCAGCATTTT	CATSRDQGRAQPQHF
NA	NA	TRBJ1-4	TRBV19	TGTGCCAGTAGTGTGAAAAGGGAGGTGCGGGAAAAACTGTTTTTT	CASSVKREVREKLFF
NA	NA	TRBJ2-1	TRBV19	TGTGCCAGTAGTATGTGGGAGAACAATGAGCAGTTCTTC	CASSMWENNEQFF
once	NA	TRBJ1-1	TRBV6-5	TGTGCCAGCACCAAACATACGAACACTGAAGCTTTCTTT	CASTKHTNTEAFF
NA	NA	TRBJ1-1	TRBV19	TGTGCCAGTAGTCTCAGGGGGAACACTGAAGCTTTCTTT	CASSLRGNTEAFF
NA	NA	TRBJ2-3	TRBV7-6	TGTGCCAGCAGCTTAGCGGGGGAGGCAGATACGCAGTATTTT	CASSLAGEADTQYF